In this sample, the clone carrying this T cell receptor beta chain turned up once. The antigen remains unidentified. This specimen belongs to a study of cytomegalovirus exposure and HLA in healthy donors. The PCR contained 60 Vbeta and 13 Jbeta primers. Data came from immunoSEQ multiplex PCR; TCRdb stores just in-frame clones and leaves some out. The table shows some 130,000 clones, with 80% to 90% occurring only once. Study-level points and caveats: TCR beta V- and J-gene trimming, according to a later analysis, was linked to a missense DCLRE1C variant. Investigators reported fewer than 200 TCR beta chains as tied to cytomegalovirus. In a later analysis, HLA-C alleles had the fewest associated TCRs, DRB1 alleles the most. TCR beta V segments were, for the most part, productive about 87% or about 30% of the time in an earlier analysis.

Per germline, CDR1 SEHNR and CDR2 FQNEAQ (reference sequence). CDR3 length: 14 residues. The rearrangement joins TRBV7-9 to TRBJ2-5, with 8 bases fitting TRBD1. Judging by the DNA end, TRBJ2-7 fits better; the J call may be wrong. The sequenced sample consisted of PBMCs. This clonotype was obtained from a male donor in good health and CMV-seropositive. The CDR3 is CASSAGQVSYEQYF. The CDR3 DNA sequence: TGTGCCAGCAGCGCGGGACAGGTGTCCTACGAGCAGTACTTC.